This T cell receptor beta chain was captured by sequencing in a study of response to subunit inactivated influenza vaccine. Germline V gene data show CDR1 as SEHNR and CDR2 as FQNEAQ (reference sequence). This CDR3 is 16 amino acids long. The V gene end was trimmed by 0 bases and the J gene end by 7 bases; junction bases not matched to a gene: 10. TCRdb re-called the RT-PCR reads with MiXCR, one entry per CDR3 protein. The sample has 500,000 to 700,000 distinct CDR3 sequences, around a quarter seen once. This clonotype has a handful of counts. This sample was also put to use in a study of T cells expressing NK-cell markers. From that study: The authors made TCR beta cDNA libraries by 5'RACE template switching. This switching added a universal primer site and UMIs. All TCR beta repertoires analysed originated from sorted CD3+CD56+NKG2C+, CD3+CD56+NKG2C- and CD3+CD56-NKG2C+ T cells. One of the eight sequenced donors was seronegative, whereas the other seven were HCMV-seropositive. In more than 5 donors, dominant CD3+CD56+NKG2C+ clones formed about 1.0-7.5% of CD8+ cells. The CD3+CD56-NKG2C+ fraction of a few donors was likewise dominated by these clonotypes.

The chain has TRBV7-9 and TRBJ2-5; 8 nucleotides match TRBD2. The receptor comes from a man aged 50-59 years who received an inactivated influenza vaccine. This sample comprised CD4+ T cells sorted from PBMCs, obtained about 13 days after vaccination. The DNA for the CDR3 is TGTGCCAGCAGCTTAGCGGGGCGAGCGGGAGTGGTGACCCAGTACTTC. Encoded protein: CASSLAGRAGVVTQYF.